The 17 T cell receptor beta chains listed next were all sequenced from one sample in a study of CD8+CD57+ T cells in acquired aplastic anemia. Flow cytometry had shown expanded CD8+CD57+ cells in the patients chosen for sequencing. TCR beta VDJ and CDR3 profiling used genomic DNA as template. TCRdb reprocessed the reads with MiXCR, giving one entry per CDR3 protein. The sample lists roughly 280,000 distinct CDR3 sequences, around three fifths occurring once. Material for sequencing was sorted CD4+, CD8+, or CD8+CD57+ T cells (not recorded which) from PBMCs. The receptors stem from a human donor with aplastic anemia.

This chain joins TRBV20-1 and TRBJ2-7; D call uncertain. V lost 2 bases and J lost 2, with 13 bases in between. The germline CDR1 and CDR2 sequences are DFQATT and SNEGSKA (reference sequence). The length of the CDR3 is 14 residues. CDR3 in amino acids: CSARSRTQTYEQYF. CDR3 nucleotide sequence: TGCAGTGCTAGATCTCGAACACAGACCTACGAGCAGTACTTC.

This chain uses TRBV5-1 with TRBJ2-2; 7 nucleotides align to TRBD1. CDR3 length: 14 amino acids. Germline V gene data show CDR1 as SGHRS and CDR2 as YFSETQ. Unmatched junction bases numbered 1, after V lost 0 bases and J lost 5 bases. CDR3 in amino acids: CASSLGGQTGELFF. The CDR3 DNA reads TGCGCCAGCAGCTTGGGGGGACAGACCGGGGAGCTGTTTTTT.

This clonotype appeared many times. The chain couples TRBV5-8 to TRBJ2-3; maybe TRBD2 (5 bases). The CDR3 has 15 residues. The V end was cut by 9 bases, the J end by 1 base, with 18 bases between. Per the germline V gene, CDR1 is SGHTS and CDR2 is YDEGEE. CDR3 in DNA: TGTGCCACCCTTAGGTGGGAGTCCGGCACAGATACGCAGTATTTT. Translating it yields CATLRWESGTDTQYF.

In DNA, the CDR3 is TGTGCCATCATGGGACTAGCTGAGGATACGCAGTATTTT. As protein: CAIMGLAEDTQYF. This chain uses TRBV10-3 with TRBJ2-3, with 9 bases that match TRBD2. V dropped 7 bases and J dropped 6; count of bases not matched to a gene: 5. CDR3 length: 13 residues. Germline CDR1 ENHRY, CDR2 SYGVKD.

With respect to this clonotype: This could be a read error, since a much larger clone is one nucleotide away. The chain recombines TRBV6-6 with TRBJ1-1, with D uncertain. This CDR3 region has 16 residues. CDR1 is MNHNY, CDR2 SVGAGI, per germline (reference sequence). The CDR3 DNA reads TGTGCCAGCAGTTACTCGACTGGCAGGAGTGACACTGAAGCTATCTTT. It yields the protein CASSYSTGRSDTEAIF.

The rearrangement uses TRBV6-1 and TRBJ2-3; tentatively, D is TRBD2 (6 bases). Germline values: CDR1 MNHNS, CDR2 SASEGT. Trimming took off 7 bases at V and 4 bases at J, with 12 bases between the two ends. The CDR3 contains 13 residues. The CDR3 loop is CASTSEGSDTQYF. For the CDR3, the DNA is TGTGCCAGCACTAGCGAGGGCTCAGATACGCAGTATTTT.

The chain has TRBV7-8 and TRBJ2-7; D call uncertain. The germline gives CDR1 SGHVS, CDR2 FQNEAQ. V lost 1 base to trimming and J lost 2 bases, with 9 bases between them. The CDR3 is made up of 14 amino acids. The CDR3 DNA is TGTGCCAGCAGCTTAGAGGGCCTCACCTACGAGCAGTACTTC. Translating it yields CASSLEGLTYEQYF.

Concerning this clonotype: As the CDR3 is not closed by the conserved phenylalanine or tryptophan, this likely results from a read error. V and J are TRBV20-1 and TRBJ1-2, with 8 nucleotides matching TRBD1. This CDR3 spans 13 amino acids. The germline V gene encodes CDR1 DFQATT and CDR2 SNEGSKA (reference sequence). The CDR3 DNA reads TGCAGTGCCAGGACAGGGAGTAACTACGGCTACACCTCC. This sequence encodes CSARTGSNYGYTS.

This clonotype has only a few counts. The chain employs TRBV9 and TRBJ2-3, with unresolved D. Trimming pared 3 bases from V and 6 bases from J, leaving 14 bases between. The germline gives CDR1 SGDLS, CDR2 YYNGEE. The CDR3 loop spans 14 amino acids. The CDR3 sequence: CASSANPGPDTQYF. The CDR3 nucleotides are TGTGCCAGCAGCGCCAATCCTGGACCTGATACGCAGTATTTT. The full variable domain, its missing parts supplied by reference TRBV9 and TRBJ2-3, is DSGVTQTPKHLITATGQRVTLRCSPRSGDLSVYWYQQSLDQGLQFLIQYYNGEERAKGNILERFSAQQFPDLHSELNLSSLELGDSALYFCASSANPGPDTQYFGPGTRLTVL.

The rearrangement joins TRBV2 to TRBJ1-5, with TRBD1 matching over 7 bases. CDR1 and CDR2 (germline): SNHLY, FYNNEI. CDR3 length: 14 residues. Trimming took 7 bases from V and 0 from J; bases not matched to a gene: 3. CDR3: CASTRDSSNQPQHF. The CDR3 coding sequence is TGTGCCAGCACTAGGGACAGTAGCAATCAGCCCCAGCATTTT. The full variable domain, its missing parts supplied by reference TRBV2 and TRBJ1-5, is EPEVTQTPSHQVTQMGQEVILRCVPISNHLYFYWYRQILGQKVEFLVSFYNNEISEKSEIFDDQFSVERPDGSNFTLKIRSTKLEDSAMYFCASTRDSSNQPQHFGDGTRLSIL.

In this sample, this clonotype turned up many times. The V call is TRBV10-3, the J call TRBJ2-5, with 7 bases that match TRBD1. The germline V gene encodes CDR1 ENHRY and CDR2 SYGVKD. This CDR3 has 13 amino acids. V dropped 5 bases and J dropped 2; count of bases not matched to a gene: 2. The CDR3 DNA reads TGTGCCATCAGTCCGGGACAGCAAGAGACCCAGTACTTC. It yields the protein CAISPGQQETQYF.

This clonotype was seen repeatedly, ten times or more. Here the CDR3 DNA reads TGTGCCAGCAGTGAGGGACAGGGGATTAATGGCTACACCTTC. Residues: CASSEGQGINGYTF. The chain recombines TRBV2 with TRBJ1-2; 10 bases are a match to TRBD1. V gave up 3 bases and J gave up 6 bases; unmatched junction bases: 4. The CDR3 has 14 residues. Germline CDR1 is SNHLY and CDR2 is FYNNEI.

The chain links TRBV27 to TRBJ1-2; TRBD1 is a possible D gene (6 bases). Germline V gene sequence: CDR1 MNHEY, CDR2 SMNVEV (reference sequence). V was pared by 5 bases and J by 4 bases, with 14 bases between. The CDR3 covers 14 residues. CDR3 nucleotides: TGTGCCAGCAGTCCGGACAGAACAATCTATGGCTACACCTTC. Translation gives CASSPDRTIYGYTF.

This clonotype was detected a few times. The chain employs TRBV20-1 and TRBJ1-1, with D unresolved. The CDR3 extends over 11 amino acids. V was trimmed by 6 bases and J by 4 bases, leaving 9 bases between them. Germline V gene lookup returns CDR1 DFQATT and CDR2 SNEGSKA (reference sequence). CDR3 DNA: TGCAGTGCGACCTCCTCCACTGAAGCTTTCTTT. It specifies CSATSSTEAFF.

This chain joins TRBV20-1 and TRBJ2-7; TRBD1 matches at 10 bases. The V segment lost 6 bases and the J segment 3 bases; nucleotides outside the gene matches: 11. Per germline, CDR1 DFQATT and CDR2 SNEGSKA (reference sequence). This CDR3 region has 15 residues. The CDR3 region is CSAKPGTGENYEQYF. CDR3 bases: TGCAGTGCCAAACCCGGGACAGGGGAAAACTACGAGCAGTACTTC.

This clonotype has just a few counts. Here the CDR3 DNA reads TGTGCCAGCAGCCAGGGACAGGGTAACTATGGCTACACCTTC. Translation gives CASSQGQGNYGYTF. The rearrangement uses TRBV11-3 and TRBJ1-2; 9 nucleotides align to TRBD1. Germline CDR1 SGHNT, CDR2 YENEEA. Losses at the gene ends were 5 bases for V and 1 base for J; bases not matched to a gene: 2. This CDR3 contains 14 residues.

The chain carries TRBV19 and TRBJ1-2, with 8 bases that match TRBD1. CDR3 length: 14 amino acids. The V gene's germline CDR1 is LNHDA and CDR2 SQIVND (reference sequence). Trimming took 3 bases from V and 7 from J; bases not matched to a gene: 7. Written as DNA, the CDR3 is TGTGCCAGTAGTATTAACAGGGGGGTTTCTGGCTACACCTTC. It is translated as CASSINRGVSGYTF.